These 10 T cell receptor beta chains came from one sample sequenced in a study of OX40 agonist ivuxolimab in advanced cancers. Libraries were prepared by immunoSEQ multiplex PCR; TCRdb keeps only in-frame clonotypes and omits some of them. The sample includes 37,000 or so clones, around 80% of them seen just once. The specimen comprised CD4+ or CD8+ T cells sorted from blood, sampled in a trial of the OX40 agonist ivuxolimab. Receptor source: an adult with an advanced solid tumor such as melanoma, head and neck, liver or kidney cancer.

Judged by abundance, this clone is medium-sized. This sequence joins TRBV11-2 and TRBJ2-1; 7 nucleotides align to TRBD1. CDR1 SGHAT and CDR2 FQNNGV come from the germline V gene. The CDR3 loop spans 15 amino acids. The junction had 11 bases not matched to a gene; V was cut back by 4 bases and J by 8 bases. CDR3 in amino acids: CASSSTGAVVDEQFF. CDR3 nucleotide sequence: TGTGCCAGCAGCTCCACAGGGGCGGTTGTAGATGAGCAGTTCTTC.

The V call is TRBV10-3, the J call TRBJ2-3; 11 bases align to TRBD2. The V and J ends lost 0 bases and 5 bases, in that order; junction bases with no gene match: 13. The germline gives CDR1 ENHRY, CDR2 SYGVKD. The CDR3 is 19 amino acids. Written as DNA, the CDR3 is TGTGCCATCAGTGAGTCGATTAGCGGGAGGGGATTGGCCTTAGATACGCAGTATTTT. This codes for CAISESISGRGLALDTQYF.

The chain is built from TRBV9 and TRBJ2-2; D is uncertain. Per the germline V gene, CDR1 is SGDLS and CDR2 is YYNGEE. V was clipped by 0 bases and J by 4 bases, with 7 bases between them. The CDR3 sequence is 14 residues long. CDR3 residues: CASSVAAATGELFF. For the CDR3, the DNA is TGTGCCAGCAGCGTAGCGGCGGCCACCGGGGAGCTGTTTTTT.

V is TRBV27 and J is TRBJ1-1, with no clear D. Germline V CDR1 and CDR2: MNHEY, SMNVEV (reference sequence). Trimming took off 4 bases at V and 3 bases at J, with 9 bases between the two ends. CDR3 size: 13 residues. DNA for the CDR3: TGTGCCAGCAGTTGGTATAAGGACACTGAAGCTTTCTTT. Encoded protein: CASSWYKDTEAFF.

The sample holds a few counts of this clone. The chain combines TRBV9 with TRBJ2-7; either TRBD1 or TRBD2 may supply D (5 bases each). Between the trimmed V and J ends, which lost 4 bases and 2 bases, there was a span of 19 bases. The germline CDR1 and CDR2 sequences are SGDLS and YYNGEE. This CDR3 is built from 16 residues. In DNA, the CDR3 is TGTGCCAGCAGCCCCTCCCGACTGGGGGACCCCTACGAGCAGTACTTC. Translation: CASSPSRLGDPYEQYF. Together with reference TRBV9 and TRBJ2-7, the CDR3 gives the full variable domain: DSGVTQTPKHLITATGQRVTLRCSPRSGDLSVYWYQQSLDQGLQFLIQYYNGEERAKGNILERFSAQQFPDLHSELNLSSLELGDSALYFCASSPSRLGDPYEQYFGPGTRLTVT.

In DNA, the CDR3 is TGTGCCAGCAGCCAAGGACTAGCGGGCCACTACGAGCAGTACTTC. As protein: CASSQGLAGHYEQYF. The gene calls are TRBV7-7 and TRBJ2-7; 11 bases map to TRBD2. V lost 5 bases, J lost 3 bases, and 6 bases stayed unmatched. CDR3 size: 15 residues. The germline V gene has CDR1 SSHAT and CDR2 FNYEAQ (reference sequence).

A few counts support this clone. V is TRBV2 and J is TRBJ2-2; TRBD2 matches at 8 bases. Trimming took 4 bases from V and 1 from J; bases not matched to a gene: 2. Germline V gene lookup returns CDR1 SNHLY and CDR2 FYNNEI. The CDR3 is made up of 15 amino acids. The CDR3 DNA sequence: TGTGCCAGCAGTGGGCTAGCGGGGAACACCGGGGAGCTGTTTTTT. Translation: CASSGLAGNTGELFF.

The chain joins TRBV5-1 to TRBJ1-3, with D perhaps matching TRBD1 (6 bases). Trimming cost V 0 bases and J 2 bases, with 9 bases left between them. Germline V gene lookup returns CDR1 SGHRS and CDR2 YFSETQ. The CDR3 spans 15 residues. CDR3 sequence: CASSLVQGAGNTIYF. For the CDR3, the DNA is TGCGCCAGCAGCTTGGTACAGGGAGCTGGAAACACCATATATTTT.

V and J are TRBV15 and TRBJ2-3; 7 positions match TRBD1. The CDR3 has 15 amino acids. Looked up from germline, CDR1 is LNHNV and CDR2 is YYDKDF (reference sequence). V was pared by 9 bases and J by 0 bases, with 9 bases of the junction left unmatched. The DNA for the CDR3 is TGTGCCACGGGAGACAGGGACCCCAGCACAGATACGCAGTATTTT. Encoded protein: CATGDRDPSTDTQYF.

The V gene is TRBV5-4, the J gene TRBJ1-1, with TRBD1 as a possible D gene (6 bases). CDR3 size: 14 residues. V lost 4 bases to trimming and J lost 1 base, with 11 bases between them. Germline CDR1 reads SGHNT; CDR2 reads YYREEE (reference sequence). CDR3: CASSQDRRNTEAFF. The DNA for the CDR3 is TGTGCCAGCAGCCAGGACAGAAGGAACACTGAAGCTTTCTTT.